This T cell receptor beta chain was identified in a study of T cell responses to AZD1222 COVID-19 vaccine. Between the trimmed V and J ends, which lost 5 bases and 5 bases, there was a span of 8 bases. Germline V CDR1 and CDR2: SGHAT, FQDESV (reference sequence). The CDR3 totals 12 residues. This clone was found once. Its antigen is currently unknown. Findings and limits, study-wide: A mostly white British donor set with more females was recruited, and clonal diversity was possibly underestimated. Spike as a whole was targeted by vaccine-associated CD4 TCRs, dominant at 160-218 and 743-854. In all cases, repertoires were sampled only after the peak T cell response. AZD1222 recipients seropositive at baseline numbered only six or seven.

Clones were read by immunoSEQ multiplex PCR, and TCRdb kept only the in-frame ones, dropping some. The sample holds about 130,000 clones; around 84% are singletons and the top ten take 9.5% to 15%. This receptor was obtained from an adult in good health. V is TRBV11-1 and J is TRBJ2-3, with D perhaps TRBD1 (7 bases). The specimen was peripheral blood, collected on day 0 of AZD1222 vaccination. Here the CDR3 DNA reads TGTGCCAGCAGCCAGGGGGGAGATACGCAGTATTTT. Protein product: CASSQGGDTQYF.